The TCR beta chain described here comes from a study of blood T cells in healthy people across ages. Germline-derived CDR1 and CDR2 are ENHRY and SYGVKD. There are 11 residues in the CDR3. Trimming took 8 bases from V and 11 from J, leaving 15 bases between them. Extraction of total RNA produced a minimum of 6 micrograms from each sample. Through a sample-barcoded 5' primer and a J-beta primer mix, a second PCR was run for roughly 6 to 11 cycles. TCRdb re-called the 5' RACE reads through MiXCR, storing one row per CDR3 protein. The sample gives 920,000 or so distinct CDR3 sequences, 40% to 45% of which show up once; 18% is in the top ten. Findings of the study overall: Changes seen in expanded clonotypes were possibly confounded by donor CMV status left unknown. A strong correlation was found between TCR beta diversity and the percentage of naive T cells. Measured against age, TCR beta diversity per million T cells decreased in a roughly linear manner.

This clonotype has only a few counts. Its antigen is unknown. Sequencing was performed on blood. This TCR derives from a woman in her sixties in good health. The chain carries TRBV10-3 and TRBJ1-2, with D maybe TRBD1 (6 bases). For the CDR3, the DNA is TGTGCCATCTCGCCAGGGGAAGAATACACCTTC. Amino acid sequence: CAISPGEEYTF.